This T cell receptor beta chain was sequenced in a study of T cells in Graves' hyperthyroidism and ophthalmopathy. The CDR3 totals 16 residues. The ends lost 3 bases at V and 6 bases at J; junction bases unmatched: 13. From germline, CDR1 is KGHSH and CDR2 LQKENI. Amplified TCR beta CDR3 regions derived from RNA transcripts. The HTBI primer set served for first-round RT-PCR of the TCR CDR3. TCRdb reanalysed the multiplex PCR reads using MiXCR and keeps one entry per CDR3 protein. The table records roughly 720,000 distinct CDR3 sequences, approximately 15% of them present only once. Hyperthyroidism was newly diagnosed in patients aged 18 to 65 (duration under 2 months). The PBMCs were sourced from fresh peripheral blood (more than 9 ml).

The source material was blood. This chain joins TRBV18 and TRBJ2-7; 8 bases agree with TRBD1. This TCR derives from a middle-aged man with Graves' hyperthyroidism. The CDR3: CASSPPSSRGQVEQYF. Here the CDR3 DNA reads TGTGCCAGCTCACCCCCCTCGTCAAGGGGACAGGTCGAGCAGTACTTC.